These T cell receptor beta chains were read from a single sample in a study of CD8 T cells in Susac syndrome. TCRdb used MiXCR to reprocess the immunoSEQ multiplex PCR reads, holding one entry per CDR3 protein. The sample consists of some 130,000 distinct CDR3 sequences, 65% to 90% of them appearing once. Sequencing was done on a sample of CD8+ T cells from PBMCs. The receptor set was obtained from a human donor with multiple sclerosis. The CDR3 runs from the conserved cysteine through the conserved F or W. D genes are given only for firm matches. Clone sizes are given selectively: once, few, many, or a class where the clone is expanded.

j_call	cdr3_length	v_call	clone_size	d_call	cdr3_aa	cdr3_nt
TRBJ1-1	13	TRBV7-2	few	-	CASSGHMGDGAFF	TGTGCCAGCAGCGGTCACATGGGTGACGGGGCTTTCTTT
TRBJ1-4	15	TRBV11-2	-	-	CASSSAGLWGEKLFF	TGTGCCAGCAGCTCGGCGGGCCTCTGGGGGGAAAAACTGTTTTTT
TRBJ2-1	15	TRBV20-1	-	TRBD2	CSARDLRGGYNEQFF	TGCAGTGCTAGAGATCTGCGGGGGGGATACAATGAGCAGTTCTTC
TRBJ2-2	17	TRBV4-1	-	-	CASSQDRVGVGTGELFF	TGCGCCAGCAGCCAAGACCGGGTCGGGGTAGGCACCGGGGAGCTGTTTTTT
TRBJ1-1	13	TRBV11-2	few	TRBD1	CASSQGDPTEAFF	TGTGCCAGCAGCCAGGGGGACCCGACTGAAGCTTTCTTT
TRBJ2-6	16	TRBV2	-	TRBD1	CASSVLGGDGANVLTF	TGTGCCAGCAGTGTATTAGGGGGCGATGGGGCCAACGTCCTGACTTTC
TRBJ2-1	17	TRBV6-2/TRBV6-3	-	-	CASSLLFWDKSANEQFF	TGTGCCAGCAGCCTGCTATTTTGGGACAAGAGCGCCAATGAGCAGTTCTTC
TRBJ2-1	14	TRBV2	-	-	CASAHESSYNEQFF	TGTGCCAGCGCCCACGAGAGCTCCTACAATGAGCAGTTCTTC
TRBJ2-1	17	TRBV4-2	-	-	CASSQDALVSSYNEQFF	TGTGCCAGCAGCCAAGATGCCCTAGTCTCCTCCTACAATGAGCAGTTCTTC
TRBJ2-7	13	TRBV30	few	-	CAWTQGAWGEQYF	TGTGCCTGGACGCAAGGGGCATGGGGCGAGCAGTACTTC
TRBJ2-3	15	TRBV3-1	-	TRBD1	CASSQDGTTGDTQYF	TGTGCCAGCAGCCAAGATGGGACGACAGGGGATACGCAGTATTTT
TRBJ2-2	13	TRBV9	-	-	CASSVEGDGELFF	TGTGCCAGCAGCGTAGAGGGGGACGGGGAGCTGTTTTTT
TRBJ2-3	13	TRBV28	-	-	CASRIQGTDTQYF	TGTGCCAGCAGGATCCAGGGGACAGATACGCAGTATTTT
TRBJ2-3	15	TRBV19	-	TRBD1	CASSIGNRGSDTQYF	TGTGCCAGTAGTATCGGAAACAGGGGCTCAGATACGCAGTATTTT